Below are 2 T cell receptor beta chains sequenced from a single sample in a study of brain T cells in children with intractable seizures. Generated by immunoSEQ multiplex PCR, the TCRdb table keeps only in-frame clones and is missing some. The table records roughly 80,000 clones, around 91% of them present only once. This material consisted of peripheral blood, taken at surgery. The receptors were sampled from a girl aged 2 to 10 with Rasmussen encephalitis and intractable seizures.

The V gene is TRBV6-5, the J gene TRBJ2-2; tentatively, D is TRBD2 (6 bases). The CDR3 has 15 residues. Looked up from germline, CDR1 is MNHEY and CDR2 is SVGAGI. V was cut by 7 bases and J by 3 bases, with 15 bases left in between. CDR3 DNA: TGTGCCAGCACCGGGGGACTCCACCACACCGGGGAGCTGTTTTTT. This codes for CASTGGLHHTGELFF.

This CDR3 is CASSVRDDLRYTF. The CDR3 DNA reads as TGTGCCAGCAGCGTCCGGGACGATCTTCGCTACACCTTC. The chain employs TRBV7-8 and TRBJ1-2; D perhaps matches TRBD1 (5 bases). CDR1 SGHVS and CDR2 FQNEAQ come from the germline V gene. The CDR3 contains 13 residues. The V gene lost 5 bases and the J gene lost 9 bases, with 16 bases spanning the gap.